This TCR beta chain was obtained from a study of neoadjuvant nivolumab and ipilimumab in lung cancer. Study observations and caveats: From pretherapy to surgery, tumor richness and clonality rose with dual therapy.

Clones were read by immunoSEQ multiplex PCR, and TCRdb kept only the in-frame ones, dropping some. The sample has 10,000 to 15,000 clones, almost 96% seen once. Details on this clone: Its antigen remains unidentified.

CDR3 length: 11 amino acids. CDR1 is SEHNR, CDR2 FQNEAQ, per germline (reference sequence). V shed 4 bases and J shed 8 bases, with 5 bases lying between them. The chain couples TRBV7-9 to TRBJ2-2; no clear D. The starting material was peripheral blood, obtained after neoadjuvant nivolumab, alone or with ipilimumab, at or shortly before surgery. The receptor was derived from an adult with non-small cell lung cancer. DNA of the CDR3: TGTGCCAGCAGCTCCGGAGGGGAGCTGTTTTTT. Translated: CASSSGGELFF. The complete variable domain, with remaining parts taken from reference TRBV7-9 and TRBJ2-2, reads DTGVSQNPRHKITKRGQNVTFRCDPISEHNRLYWYRQTLGQGPEFLTYFQNEAQLEKSRLLSDRFSAERPKGSFSTLEIQRTEQGDSAMYLCASSSGGELFFGEGSRLTVL.